One and the same sample provided the 13 T cell receptor beta chains below, sequenced in a study of T cell changes during pregnancy in multiple sclerosis. The table came from immunoSEQ multiplex PCR; TCRdb's copy has only in-frame clones and leaves some out. Found here are some 48,000 clones, around nine tenths of them singletons; the top ten hold roughly 0.6%. The sample in question was CD4+ T cells from peripheral blood mononuclear cells, obtained after pregnancy. These receptor sequences come from a female donor in good health, enrolled as a control in a pregnancy study.

V usage is TRBV6-6 and J usage is TRBJ2-7, with TRBD2 as a possible D gene (6 bases). The CDR3 totals 14 residues. Germline loops: CDR1 MNHNY, CDR2 SVGAGI (reference sequence). The V end was cut by 7 bases, the J end by 0 bases, with 13 bases between. The CDR3 DNA follows: TGTGCCAGCAACAACGCGGGGAGCTCCTACGAGCAGTACTTC. Translation: CASNNAGSSYEQYF.

The V and J genes are TRBV19 and TRBJ1-2, with no clear D. The CDR3 loop spans 12 amino acids. With 4 bases removed from V and 3 bases from J, the gap between germline ends came to 6 bases. From germline, CDR1 is LNHDA and CDR2 SQIVND (reference sequence). The CDR3 sequence is CASSNGDYGYTF. As DNA, the CDR3 is TGTGCCAGTAGTAACGGGGACTATGGCTACACCTTC.

The chain couples TRBV5-1 to TRBJ2-2; D possibly corresponds to TRBD2 (6 bases). The CDR3 has 18 residues. With 2 bases removed from V and 4 bases from J, the gap between germline ends came to 21 bases. Looked up from germline, CDR1 is SGHRS and CDR2 is YFSETQ. CDR3: CASSFAPLGGASTGELFF. CDR3 sequence (DNA): TGCGCCAGCAGCTTTGCCCCCCTCGGGGGAGCAAGCACCGGGGAGCTGTTTTTT.

The CDR3 is CASRLREGRNNEQFF. The CDR3 DNA follows: TGTGCCAGTAGGCTTCGGGAGGGCCGCAACAATGAGCAGTTCTTC. The chain carries TRBV19 and TRBJ2-1, with 8 bases identical to TRBD2. V lost 6 bases and J lost 5; bases outside the gene matches: 9. CDR1 is LNHDA and CDR2 is SQIVND in the germline V gene (reference sequence). This CDR3 has 15 residues.

This chain links TRBV7-9 with TRBJ1-5, with TRBD1 as a possible D gene (6 bases). Trimming took 1 base from V and 5 from J, leaving 18 bases between them. The CDR3 spans 17 residues. Germline V gives CDR1 SEHNR, CDR2 FQNEAQ (reference sequence). The CDR3 protein is CASSLELDSLGYQPQHF. The CDR3 DNA sequence: TGTGCCAGCAGCTTAGAATTGGACAGTCTAGGGTATCAGCCCCAGCATTTT.

The chain links TRBV7-2 to TRBJ1-2, with D tentatively TRBD1 (6 bases). This CDR3 region has 13 residues. Germline assignment: CDR1 SGHTA and CDR2 FQGNSA. Trimming cost V 4 bases and J 8 bases, with 14 bases left between them. The CDR3 region is CASSSGAGGGYTF. CDR3 bases: TGTGCCAGCAGCTCAGGAGCGGGGGGCGGCTACACCTTC.

The chain recombines TRBV6-4 with TRBJ2-1; D is perhaps TRBD1 (6 bases). Trimming took 5 bases from V and 8 from J, leaving 16 bases between them. Germline V lookup: CDR1 MRHNA, CDR2 SNTAGT. The CDR3 is 14 residues long. The CDR3 is CASSPGAADYEQFF. CDR3 nucleotides: TGTGCCAGCAGTCCAGGGGCCGCGGATTATGAGCAGTTCTTC.

The chain couples TRBV5-4 to TRBJ2-7, with 9 bases identical to TRBD1. CDR3 length: 14 amino acids. The germline CDR1 and CDR2 sequences are SGHNT and YYREEE (reference sequence). The junction had 4 bases not matched to a gene; V was cut back by 0 bases and J by 6 bases. The CDR3: CASSLAGQGREQYF. DNA of the CDR3: TGTGCCAGCAGCTTGGCGGGACAGGGTCGCGAGCAGTACTTC.

The J gene is TRBJ1-1, the V gene TRBV7-9, with no clear D. Germline assignment: CDR1 SEHNR and CDR2 FQNEAQ (reference sequence). V dropped 5 bases and J dropped 1 base, with 14 bases sitting between them. There are 15 residues in the CDR3. The CDR3 nucleotides are TGTGCCAGCAGCCCTTCCTTACTAGGGAACACTGAAGCTTTCTTT. Its translation: CASSPSLLGNTEAFF.

The rearrangement joins TRBV28 to TRBJ2-5, with a possible D match to TRBD2 (6 bases). CDR3 length: 13 residues. CDR1 is MDHEN and CDR2 is SYDVKM in the germline V gene. V was pared by 1 base and J by 7 bases, with 10 bases between. CDR3 DNA sequence: TGTGCCAGCAGTTTATCGAACGGGGGGACCCAGTACTTC. Translated, it gives CASSLSNGGTQYF.

J is TRBJ2-5 and V is TRBV7-2; 8 bases are shared with TRBD1. The trim removed 5 bases at V and 4 bases at J, leaving 9 bases unmatched. The CDR3 covers 15 residues. Germline V gene lookup returns CDR1 SGHTA and CDR2 FQGNSA. The CDR3 coding sequence is TGTGCCAGCAGCGGCCAGGGGGCAGTAGGAGAGACCCAGTACTTC. Encoded protein: CASSGQGAVGETQYF.

The chain links TRBV28 to TRBJ2-7; a weak D match, TRBD2 (7 bases). CDR1 and CDR2 (germline): MDHEN, SYDVKM. The V end was cut by 2 bases, the J end by 2 bases, with 13 bases between. The CDR3 sequence is 15 residues long. The CDR3 loop reads CASSLRGRAPYEQYF. Written as DNA, the CDR3 is TGTGCCAGCAGTTTAAGGGGGAGGGCCCCCTACGAGCAGTACTTC.

The chain combines TRBV4-2 with TRBJ1-4; D gene unclear. Trimming removed 4 bases from V and 5 bases from J, with 11 bases in between. CDR1 and CDR2 (germline): LGHNA, YNFKEQ. The CDR3 runs to 14 residues. CDR3 nucleotide sequence: TGTGCCAGCAGCCGACCCGACGGGAATGAAAAACTGTTTTTT. Translating it yields CASSRPDGNEKLFF.